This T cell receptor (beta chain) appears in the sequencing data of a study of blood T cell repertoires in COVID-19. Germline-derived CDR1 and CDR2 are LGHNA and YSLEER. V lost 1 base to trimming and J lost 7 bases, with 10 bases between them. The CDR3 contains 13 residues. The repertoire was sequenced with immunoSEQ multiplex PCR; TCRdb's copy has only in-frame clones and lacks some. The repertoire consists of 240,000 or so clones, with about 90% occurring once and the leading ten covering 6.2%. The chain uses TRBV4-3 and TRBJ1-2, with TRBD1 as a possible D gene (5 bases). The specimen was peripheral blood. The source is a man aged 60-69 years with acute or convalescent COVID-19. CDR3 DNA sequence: TGCGCCAGCAGCCAAGTGCGGGGGGGTGGCTACACCTTC. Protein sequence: CASSQVRGGGYTF.